The clone carrying this T cell receptor (beta chain) was observed once. This sample was included in a study of cytomegalovirus exposure and HLA in healthy donors. The V segment lost 2 bases and the J segment 1 base; nucleotides outside the gene matches: 7. The CDR3 spans 17 residues. CDR1 LGHNA and CDR2 YNFKEQ come from the germline V gene. The PCR used 60 Vbeta and 13 Jbeta primers. Clones were read by immunoSEQ multiplex PCR, and TCRdb kept only the in-frame ones, dropping some. The sample holds under 250,000 clones, approximately 85% seen once. Sequencing input: PBMCs. The sequence was collected from a woman between 45 and 65 years old in good health and CMV-seronegative. The chain has TRBV4-2 and TRBJ2-5, with 10 bases matching TRBD2. Here the CDR3 reads CASSQTRTSGIQETQYF. The CDR3 nucleotides are TGTGCCAGCAGCCAAACCCGGACTAGCGGTATCCAAGAGACCCAGTACTTC.